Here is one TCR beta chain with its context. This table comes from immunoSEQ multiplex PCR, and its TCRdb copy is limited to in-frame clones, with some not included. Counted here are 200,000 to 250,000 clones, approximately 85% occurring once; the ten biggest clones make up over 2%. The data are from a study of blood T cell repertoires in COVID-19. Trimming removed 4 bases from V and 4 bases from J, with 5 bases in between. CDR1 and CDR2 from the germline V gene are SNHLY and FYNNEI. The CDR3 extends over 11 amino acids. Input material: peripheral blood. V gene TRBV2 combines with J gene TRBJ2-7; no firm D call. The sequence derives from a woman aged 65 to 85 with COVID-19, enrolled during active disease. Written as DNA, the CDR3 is TGTGCCAGCAGTGCCTATTACGAGCAGTACTTC. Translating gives CASSAYYEQYF.